The T cell receptor beta chain under discussion was sequenced for a study of blood T cell repertoires in COVID-19. Study summary: Both acute and convalescent COVID-19 samples were obtained from the United States, Italy and Spain. Sample material is recorded as cDNA or gDNA derived from T cells, B-cell-depleted T cells, or PBMCs.

Germline V gene lookup returns CDR1 LGHNA and CDR2 YSLEER. The CDR3 sequence is 16 residues long. With 2 bases removed from V and 6 bases from J, the gap between germline ends came to 19 bases. As processed by the authors: Estimated nucleated cell counts came from reference gene primer amplification. Here immunoSEQ multiplex PCR was the method, and the copy in TCRdb shows in-frame clones only, minus some. V, J and clone size are those of that table, while D and trimming were read from the DNA. The table lists 40,000 to 55,000 clones, about four fifths of them singletons. This sequence joins TRBV4-3 and TRBJ1-2, with D possibly matching TRBD1 (5 bases). Sequenced: peripheral blood. This receptor was taken from a man aged 45-65 years with active COVID-19. CDR3 region: CASSQSQGWTANGYTF. CDR3 DNA: TGCGCCAGCAGCCAAAGCCAGGGTTGGACGGCCAATGGCTACACCTTC.